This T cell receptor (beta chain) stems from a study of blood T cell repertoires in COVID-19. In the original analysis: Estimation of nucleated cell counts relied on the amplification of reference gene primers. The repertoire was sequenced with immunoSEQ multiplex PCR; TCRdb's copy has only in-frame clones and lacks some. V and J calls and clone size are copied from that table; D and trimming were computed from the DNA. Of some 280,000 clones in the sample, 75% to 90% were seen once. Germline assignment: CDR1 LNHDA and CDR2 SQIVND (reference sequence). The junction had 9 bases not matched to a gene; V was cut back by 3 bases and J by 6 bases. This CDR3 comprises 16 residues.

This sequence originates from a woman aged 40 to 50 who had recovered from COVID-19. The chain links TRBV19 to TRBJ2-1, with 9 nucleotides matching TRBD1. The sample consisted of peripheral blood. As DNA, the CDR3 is TGTGCCAGTAGTATCAGCCCGGGACAGGGTATCAATGAGCAGTTCTTC. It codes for CASSISPGQGINEQFF.